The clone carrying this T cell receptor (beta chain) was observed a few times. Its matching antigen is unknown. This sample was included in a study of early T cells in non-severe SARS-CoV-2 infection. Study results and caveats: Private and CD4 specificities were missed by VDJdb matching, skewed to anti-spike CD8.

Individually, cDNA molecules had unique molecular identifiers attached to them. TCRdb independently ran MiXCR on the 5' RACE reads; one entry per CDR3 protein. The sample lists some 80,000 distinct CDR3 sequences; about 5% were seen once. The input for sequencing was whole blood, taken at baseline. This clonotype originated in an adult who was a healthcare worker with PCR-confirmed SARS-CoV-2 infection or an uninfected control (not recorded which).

In DNA, the CDR3 is TGCGCCAGCAGTGAGTCTGTGGGCTGGGAAAAACTGTTTTTT. It is translated as CASSESVGWEKLFF. V gene TRBV10-1 combines with J gene TRBJ1-4, with D unclear. The CDR3 consists of 14 residues. The germline CDR1 and CDR2 sequences are WNHNN and SYGVQD (reference sequence). V was pared by 0 bases and J by 8 bases, with 10 bases between.